The T cell receptor beta chain described here comes from a study of T cells after posttransplantation cyclophosphamide. Notes on the study in general: After PTCy, TRB diversity resembled that of CNI/methotrexate controls.

Germline V lookup: CDR1 MNHNS, CDR2 SASEGT. The CDR3 runs 15 residues. Trimming left V 2 bases short and J 3 bases short, with 13 bases between. Produced via immunoSEQ multiplex PCR; TCRdb's table is partial and in-frame only. The sample lists several thousand clones, approximately 91% occurring once. Details on this clone: Its target is unknown.

Peripheral blood was collected from the related graft donor on the marrow donation day. Material for sequencing was CD4+ T cells sorted from blood. This TCR was sampled from a woman aged 45-65 years in good health and a related stem cell transplant donor. The rearrangement links TRBV6-1 to TRBJ1-1; D is uncertain. The CDR3 sequence is CASSETTAGDTEAFF. CDR3 in DNA: TGTGCCAGCAGTGAAACCACGGCCGGGGACACTGAAGCTTTCTTT.